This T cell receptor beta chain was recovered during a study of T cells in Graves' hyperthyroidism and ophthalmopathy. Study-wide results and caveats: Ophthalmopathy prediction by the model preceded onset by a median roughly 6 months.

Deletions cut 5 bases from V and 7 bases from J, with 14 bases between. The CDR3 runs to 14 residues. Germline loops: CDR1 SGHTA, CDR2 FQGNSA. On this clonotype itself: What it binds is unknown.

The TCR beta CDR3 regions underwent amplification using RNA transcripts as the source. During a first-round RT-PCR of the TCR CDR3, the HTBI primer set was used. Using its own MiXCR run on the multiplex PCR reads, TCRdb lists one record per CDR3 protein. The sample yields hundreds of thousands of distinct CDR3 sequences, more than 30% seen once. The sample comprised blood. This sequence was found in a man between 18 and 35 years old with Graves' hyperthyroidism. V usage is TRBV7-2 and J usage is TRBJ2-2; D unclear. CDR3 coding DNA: TGTGCCAGCAGCGAGGCTGGGTATGGCGGGGAGCTGTTTTTT. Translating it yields CASSEAGYGGELFF. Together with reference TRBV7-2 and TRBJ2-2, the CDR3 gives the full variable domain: GAGVSQSPSNKVTEKGKDVELRCDPISGHTALYWYRQSLGQGLEFLIYFQGNSAPDKSGLPSDRFSAERTGGSVSTLTIQRTQQEDSAVYLCASSEAGYGGELFFGEGSRLTVL.